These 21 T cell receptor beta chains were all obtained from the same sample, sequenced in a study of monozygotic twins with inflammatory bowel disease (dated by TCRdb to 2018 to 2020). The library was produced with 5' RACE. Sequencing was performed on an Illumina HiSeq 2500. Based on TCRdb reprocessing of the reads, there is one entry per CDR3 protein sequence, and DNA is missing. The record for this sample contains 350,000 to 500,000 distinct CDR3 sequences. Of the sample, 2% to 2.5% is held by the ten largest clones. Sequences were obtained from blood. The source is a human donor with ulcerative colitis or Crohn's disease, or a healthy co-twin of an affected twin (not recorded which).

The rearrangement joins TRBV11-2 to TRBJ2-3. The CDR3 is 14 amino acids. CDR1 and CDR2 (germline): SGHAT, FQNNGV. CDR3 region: CASSARPITDTQYF.

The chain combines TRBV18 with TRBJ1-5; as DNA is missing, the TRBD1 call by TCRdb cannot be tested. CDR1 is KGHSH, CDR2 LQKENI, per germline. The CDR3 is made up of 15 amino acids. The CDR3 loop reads CASSRDGDGNQPQHF.

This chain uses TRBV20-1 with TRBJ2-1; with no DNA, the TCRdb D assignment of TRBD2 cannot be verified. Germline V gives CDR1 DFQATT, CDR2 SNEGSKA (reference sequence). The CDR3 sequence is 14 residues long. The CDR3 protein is CSASPDYALNEQFF.

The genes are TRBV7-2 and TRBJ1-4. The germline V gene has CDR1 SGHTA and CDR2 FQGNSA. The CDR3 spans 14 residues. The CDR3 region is CASSLTALNEKLFF.

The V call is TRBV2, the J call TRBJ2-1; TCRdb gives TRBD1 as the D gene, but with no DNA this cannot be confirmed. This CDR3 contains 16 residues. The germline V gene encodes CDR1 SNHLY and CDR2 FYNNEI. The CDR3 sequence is CASSGDRDRGRNEQFF.

CDR3 in amino acids: CASSPGTSGRGGKNIQYF. The rearrangement joins TRBV28 to TRBJ2-4; TCRdb selects TRBD2, and the lack of DNA leaves this call unchecked. The CDR3 is 18 amino acids. The germline gives CDR1 MDHEN, CDR2 SYDVKM.

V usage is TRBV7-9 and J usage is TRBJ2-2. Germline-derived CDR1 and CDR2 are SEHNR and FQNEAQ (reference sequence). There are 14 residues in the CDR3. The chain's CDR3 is CASSYQMGTGELFF.

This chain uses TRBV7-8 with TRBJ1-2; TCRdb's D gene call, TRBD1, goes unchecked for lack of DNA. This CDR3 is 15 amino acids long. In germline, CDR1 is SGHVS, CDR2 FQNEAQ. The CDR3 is CASSLSPGQSYGYTF.

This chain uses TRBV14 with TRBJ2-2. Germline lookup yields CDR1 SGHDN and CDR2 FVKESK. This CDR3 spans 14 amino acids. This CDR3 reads CASSQEQFPGELFF. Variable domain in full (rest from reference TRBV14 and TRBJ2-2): EAGVTQFPSHSVIEKGQTVTLRCDPISGHDNLYWYRRVMGKEIKFLLHFVKESKQDESGMPNNRFLAERTGGTYSTLKVQPAELEDSGVYFCASSQEQFPGELFFGEGSRLTVL.

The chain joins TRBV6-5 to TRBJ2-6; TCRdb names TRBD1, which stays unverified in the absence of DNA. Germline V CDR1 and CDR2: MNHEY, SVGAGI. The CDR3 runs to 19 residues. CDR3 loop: CASSYSSNLNRAGANVLTF.

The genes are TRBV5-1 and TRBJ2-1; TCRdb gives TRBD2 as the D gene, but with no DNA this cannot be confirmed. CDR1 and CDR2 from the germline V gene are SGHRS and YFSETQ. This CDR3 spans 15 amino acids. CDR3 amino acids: CASSPGLAGGEEQFF. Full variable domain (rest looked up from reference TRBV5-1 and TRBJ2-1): KAGVTQTPRYLIKTRGQQVTLSCSPISGHRSVSWYQQTPGQGLQFLFEYFSETQRNKGNFPGRFSGRQFSNSRSEMNVSTLELGDSALYLCASSPGLAGGEEQFFGPGTRLTVL.

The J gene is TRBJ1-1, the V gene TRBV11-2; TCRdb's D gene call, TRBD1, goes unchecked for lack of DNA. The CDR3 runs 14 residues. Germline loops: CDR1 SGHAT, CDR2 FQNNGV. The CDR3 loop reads CASSPRGVDTEAFF.

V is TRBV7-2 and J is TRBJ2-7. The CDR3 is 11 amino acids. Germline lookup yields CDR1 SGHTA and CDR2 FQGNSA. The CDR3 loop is CASSPSYEQYF.

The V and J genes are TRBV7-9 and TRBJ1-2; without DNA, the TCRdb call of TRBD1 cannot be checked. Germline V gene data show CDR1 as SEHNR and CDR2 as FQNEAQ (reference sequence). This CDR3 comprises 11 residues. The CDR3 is CASSHGTGDTF. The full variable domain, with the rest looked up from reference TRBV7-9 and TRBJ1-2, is DTGVSQNPRHKITKRGQNVTFRCDPISEHNRLYWYRQTLGQGPEFLTYFQNEAQLEKSRLLSDRFSAERPKGSFSTLEIQRTEQGDSAMYLCASSHGTGDTFGSGTRLTVV.

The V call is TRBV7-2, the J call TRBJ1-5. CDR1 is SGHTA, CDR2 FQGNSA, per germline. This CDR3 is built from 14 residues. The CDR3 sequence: CASSLGPLNQPQHF.

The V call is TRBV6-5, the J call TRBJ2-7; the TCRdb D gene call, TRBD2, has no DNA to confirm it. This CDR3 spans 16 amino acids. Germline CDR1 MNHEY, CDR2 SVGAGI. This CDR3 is CASSYSGGGLFYEQYF.

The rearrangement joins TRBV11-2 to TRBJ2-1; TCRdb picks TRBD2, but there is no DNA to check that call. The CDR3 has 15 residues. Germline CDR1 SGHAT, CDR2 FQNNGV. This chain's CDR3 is CASSQGLAAPNEQFF.

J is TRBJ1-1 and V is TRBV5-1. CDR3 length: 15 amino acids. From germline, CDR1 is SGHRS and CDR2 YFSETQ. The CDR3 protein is CASSWKDLVNTEAFF. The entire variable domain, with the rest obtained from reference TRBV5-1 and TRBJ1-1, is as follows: KAGVTQTPRYLIKTRGQQVTLSCSPISGHRSVSWYQQTPGQGLQFLFEYFSETQRNKGNFPGRFSGRQFSNSRSEMNVSTLELGDSALYLCASSWKDLVNTEAFFGQGTRLTVV.

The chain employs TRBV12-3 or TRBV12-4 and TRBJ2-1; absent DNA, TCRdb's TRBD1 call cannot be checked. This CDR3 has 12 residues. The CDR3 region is CASSPGWEEQFF.

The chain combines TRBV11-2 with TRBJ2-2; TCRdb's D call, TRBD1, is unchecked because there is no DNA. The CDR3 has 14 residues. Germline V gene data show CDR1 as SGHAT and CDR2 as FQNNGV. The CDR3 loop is CASSVTVNTGELFF. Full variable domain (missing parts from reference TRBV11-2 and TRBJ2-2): EAGVAQSPRYKIIEKRQSVAFWCNPISGHATLYWYQQILGQGPKLLIQFQNNGVVDDSQLPKDRFSAERLKGVDSTLKIQPAKLEDSAVYLCASSVTVNTGELFFGEGSRLTVL.

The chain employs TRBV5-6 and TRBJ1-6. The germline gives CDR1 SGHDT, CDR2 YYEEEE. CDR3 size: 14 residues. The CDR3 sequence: CASSLGQMLSPLHF.